This T cell receptor beta chain was profiled in a study of T cell changes during pregnancy in multiple sclerosis. Here immunoSEQ multiplex PCR was the method, and the copy in TCRdb shows in-frame clones only, minus some. This sample has tens of thousands of clones, with roughly 92% found just once. V shed 3 bases, J shed 4 bases, and the junction held 5 bases outside the gene matches. CDR3 length equals 13 residues. The germline gives CDR1 GTSNPN, CDR2 SVGIG (reference sequence). This sequence originates from a female donor with multiple sclerosis, enrolled in a pregnancy study. The chain combines TRBV30 with TRBJ1-2, with 7 bases fitting TRBD1. The source was peripheral blood, collected in the third trimester of pregnancy. The CDR3 protein is CAWREQGVYGYTF. As DNA, the CDR3 is TGTGCCTGGAGGGAGCAGGGGGTCTATGGCTACACCTTC.